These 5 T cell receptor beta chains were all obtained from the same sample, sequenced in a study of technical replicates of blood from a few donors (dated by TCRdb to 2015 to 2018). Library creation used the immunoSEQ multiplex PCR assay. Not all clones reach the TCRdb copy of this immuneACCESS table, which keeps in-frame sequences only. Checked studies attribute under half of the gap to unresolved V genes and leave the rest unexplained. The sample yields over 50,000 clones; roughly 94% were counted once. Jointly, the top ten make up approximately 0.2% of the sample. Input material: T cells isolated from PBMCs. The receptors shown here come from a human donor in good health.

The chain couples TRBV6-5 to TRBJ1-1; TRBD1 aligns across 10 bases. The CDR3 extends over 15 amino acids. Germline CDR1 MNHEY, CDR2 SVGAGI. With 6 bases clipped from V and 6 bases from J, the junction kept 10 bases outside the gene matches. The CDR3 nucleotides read TGTGCCAGCAGCCGCAACCTTGGGACAGGGGCTGAAGCTTTCTTT. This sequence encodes CASSRNLGTGAEAFF.

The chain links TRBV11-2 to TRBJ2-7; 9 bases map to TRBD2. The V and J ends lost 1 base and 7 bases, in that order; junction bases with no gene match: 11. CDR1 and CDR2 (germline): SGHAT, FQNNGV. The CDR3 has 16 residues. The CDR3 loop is CASSLGVGRREGEQYF. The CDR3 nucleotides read TGTGCCAGCAGCTTAGGGGTAGGACGGCGGGAGGGTGAGCAGTACTTC.

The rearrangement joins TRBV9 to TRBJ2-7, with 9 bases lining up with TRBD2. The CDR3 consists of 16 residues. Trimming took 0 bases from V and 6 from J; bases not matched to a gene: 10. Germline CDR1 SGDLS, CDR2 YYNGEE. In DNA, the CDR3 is TGTGCCAGCAGCGTAGGAAATGGCGGGGGGGCGGGCGAGCAGTACTTC. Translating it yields CASSVGNGGGAGEQYF.

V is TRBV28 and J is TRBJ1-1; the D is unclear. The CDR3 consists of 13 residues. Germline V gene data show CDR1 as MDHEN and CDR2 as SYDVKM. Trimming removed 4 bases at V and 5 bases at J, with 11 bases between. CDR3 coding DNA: TGTGCCAGCAGTTCAGTAAGGAGGACTGAAGCTTTCTTT. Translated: CASSSVRRTEAFF.

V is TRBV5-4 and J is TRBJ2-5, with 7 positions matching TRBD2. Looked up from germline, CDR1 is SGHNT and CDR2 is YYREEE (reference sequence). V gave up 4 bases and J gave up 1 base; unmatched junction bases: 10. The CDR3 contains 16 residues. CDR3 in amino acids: CASSQGPLAVQETQYF. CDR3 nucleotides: TGTGCCAGCAGCCAAGGCCCGCTAGCGGTCCAAGAGACCCAGTACTTC.